This T cell receptor (beta chain) was retrieved from a study of blood T cell repertoires in COVID-19. Participant age was roughly 18 to 100 years, and participants resided in approximately 25 US areas. The table came from immunoSEQ multiplex PCR; TCRdb's copy has only in-frame clones and leaves some out. This sample has roughly 68,000 clones, with roughly 80% found just once. This CDR3 is 13 amino acids long. Germline CDR1 and CDR2: SQVTM and ANQGSEA. There are a few counts of this clone. Sequenced material: PBMCs or T cells enriched from blood (not recorded which). This clonotype was sampled from a woman aged 40 to 50 with acute COVID-19. V usage is TRBV29-1 and J usage is TRBJ1-2, with TRBD1 matching over 7 bases. CDR3 coding DNA: TGCAGTGTCTCTCAGGGGGTGGACTATGGCTACACCTTC. It encodes CSVSQGVDYGYTF.